The 5 T cell receptor beta chains below come from one sample, sequenced in a study of technical replicates of blood from a few donors (dated 2017 in TCRdb). The method behind the library was the immunoSEQ multiplex PCR assay. Held by TCRdb, this immuneACCESS table contains in-frame sequences only and omits some clones. Under half of the omission traces to an unresolved V gene where checked; the cause of the rest is unknown. Present in this sample are some 80,000 clones, about 96% of which were seen just once. Approximately 0.3% of the sample belongs to the ten largest clones. Sequenced: T cells isolated from PBMCs. These receptors were obtained from a human donor in good health.

The chain links TRBV7-9 to TRBJ2-3; 7 bases agree with TRBD1. CDR1 SEHNR and CDR2 FQNEAQ come from the germline V gene (reference sequence). V shed 2 bases, J shed 4 bases, and the junction held 6 bases outside the gene matches. This CDR3 has 15 amino acids. Here the CDR3 reads CASSLPRQGPDTQYF. The CDR3 DNA reads as TGTGCCAGCAGCTTACCGCGACAGGGCCCAGATACGCAGTATTTT.

The J gene is TRBJ1-1, the V gene TRBV11-2; D is undetermined. CDR1 is SGHAT, CDR2 FQNNGV, per germline. The CDR3 extends over 13 amino acids. V was shortened by 6 bases and J by 4 bases, with 12 bases between the two germline ends. The CDR3 sequence: CASRYTTGTEAFF. The CDR3 bases are TGTGCCAGCAGGTATACCACCGGCACTGAAGCTTTCTTT.

The chain couples TRBV4-2 to TRBJ2-5; D may be TRBD2 (6 bases). The germline V gene has CDR1 LGHNA and CDR2 YNFKEQ. The CDR3 consists of 14 residues. Trimming left V 7 bases short and J 4 bases short, with 16 bases between. The CDR3 sequence is CASKNSGSGETQYF. Written as DNA, the CDR3 is TGTGCCAGCAAGAATTCGGGTAGCGGAGAGACCCAGTACTTC.

This chain connects TRBV6-5 to TRBJ1-1; D unresolved. Trimming pared 6 bases from V and 3 bases from J, leaving 11 bases between. Per germline, CDR1 MNHEY and CDR2 SVGAGI. CDR3 length: 13 amino acids. The CDR3 is CASRPRAYTEAFF. CDR3 DNA: TGTGCCAGCAGACCGAGGGCATACACTGAAGCTTTCTTT.

The chain employs TRBV10-3 and TRBJ1-4, with 7 bases matching TRBD1. The CDR3 sequence is 13 residues long. V shed 4 bases and J 7 bases; nucleotides not matched to a gene: 3. CDR1 is ENHRY and CDR2 is SYGVKD in the germline V gene. CDR3 nucleotides: TGTGCCATCAGTGGACAGGGAGGTGAAAAACTGTTTTTT. Translation gives CAISGQGGEKLFF.